These 5 T cell receptor beta chains were sequenced from one sample in a study of cytomegalovirus exposure and HLA in healthy donors. The PCR contained 60 Vbeta and 13 Jbeta primers. Repertoires were generated with immunoSEQ multiplex PCR, while TCRdb's copy carries only in-frame clones and drops some. Its clone listing holds approximately 200,000 clones. The specimen was PBMCs. These receptors came from a boy younger than 18 in good health and CMV-seronegative.

V gene TRBV15 combines with J gene TRBJ2-7; 7 bases fit TRBD1. With V trimmed by 9 bases and J by 1 base, 3 bases remained unmatched. This CDR3 has 12 amino acids. Looked up from germline, CDR1 is LNHNV and CDR2 is YYDKDF (reference sequence). The CDR3 loop reads CATSDRSYEQYF. The CDR3 DNA reads as TGTGCCACTTCGGACAGGTCCTACGAGCAGTACTTC. Based on the CDR3 plus reference TRBV15 and TRBJ2-7, the full variable domain is DAMVIQNPRYQVTQFGKPVTLSCSQTLNHNVMYWYQQKSSQAPKLLFHYYDKDFNNEADTPDNFQSRRPNTSFCFLDIRSPGLGDTAMYLCATSDRSYEQYFGPGTRLTVT.

V usage is TRBV27 and J usage is TRBJ2-5, with TRBD2 as a possible D gene (7 bases). Germline CDR1 is MNHEY and CDR2 is SMNVEV (reference sequence). V was shortened by 2 bases and J by 5 bases, with 12 bases between the two germline ends. CDR3 length equals 14 residues. The CDR3 DNA follows: TGTGCCAGCAGTTTACTGCGGGGGCTGGAGACCCAGTACTTC. This translates into CASSLLRGLETQYF.

V and J are TRBV7-8 and TRBJ1-2; a weak D match, TRBD1 (6 bases). The length of the CDR3 is 14 residues. The ends were cut back, 5 bases at V and 2 bases at J, with 12 bases in the middle. CDR1 is SGHVS, CDR2 FQNEAQ, per germline. The chain's CDR3 is CASSRDTGNYGYTF. The CDR3 coding sequence is TGTGCCAGCAGCCGGGACACCGGAAACTATGGCTACACCTTC.

The chain joins TRBV27 to TRBJ1-4, with D possibly being TRBD1 (6 bases). CDR1 MNHEY and CDR2 SMNVEV come from the germline V gene (reference sequence). CDR3 size: 15 residues. V was trimmed by 5 bases and J by 6 bases, leaving 16 bases between them. The CDR3 DNA sequence: TGTGCCAGCAGTCCTTTTCAGGGGACGGATGAAAAACTGTTTTTT. Translation: CASSPFQGTDEKLFF.

V usage is TRBV10-3 and J usage is TRBJ1-1; 12 bases are shared with TRBD1. Germline CDR1 ENHRY, CDR2 SYGVKD. CDR3 length: 17 amino acids. J gave up 5 bases and V 2 bases, and 9 bases lay outside the gene matches. The DNA of the CDR3 is TGTGCCATCAGTGAGGACTGGGGACAGGGGGCTTGGACTGAAGCTTTCTTT. Residues: CAISEDWGQGAWTEAFF.